This T cell receptor (beta chain) was profiled in a study of shared T cell receptors in the human thymus. CDR1 is SGHTA and CDR2 is FQGNSA in the germline V gene. This CDR3 region has 18 residues. V lost 5 bases to trimming and J lost 2 bases, with 23 bases between them. TCRdb's table, derived via immunoSEQ multiplex PCR, lists solely in-frame clones and lacks some. The table records approximately 660,000 clones, roughly 90% of them present only once. These sequences were also reported in another study, on human thymus T cells.

The rearrangement links TRBV7-2 to TRBJ2-3, with D possibly TRBD2 on 5 matching bases. This receptor was obtained from a boy under two years old with a congenital heart defect. Sequencing was performed on thymocytes. The CDR3 region is CASSPECGGDRATDTQYF. CDR3 DNA sequence: TGTGCCAGCAGCCCCGAATGCGGAGGAGATCGCGCCACAGATACGCAGTATTTT.